Listed below are T cell receptor beta chains from one sample, sequenced in a study of CD8 T cells in Susac syndrome. MiXCR, applied by TCRdb to the immunoSEQ multiplex PCR reads, yields one record per CDR3 protein. Of 100,000 to 150,000 distinct CDR3 sequences in the sample, about 94% were seen once. The material sequenced was CD8+ T cells from PBMCs. These receptors originate from a human donor with Susac syndrome. Both conserved end residues are part of each CDR3. A D gene is named only where the DNA matches it firmly. Rows give clone size only sometimes, using once, few, many, or a class for an expanded clone.

clone_size: once; d_call: TRBD1; v_call: TRBV5-1; j_call: TRBJ1-1; cdr3_nt: TGCGCCAGCAGCGCCGTACAGGGGGTTCACACTGAAGCTTTCTTT; cdr3_aa: CASSAVQGVHTEAFF
clone_size: .; d_call: TRBD2; v_call: TRBV24-1; j_call: TRBJ2-1; cdr3_nt: TGTGCCACCAGTGATTCGACCCCGACTAGCGGGAGGAGGGGGGAGCAGTTCTTC; cdr3_aa: CATSDSTPTSGRRGEQFF
clone_size: .; d_call: TRBD1; v_call: TRBV5-1; j_call: TRBJ2-3; cdr3_nt: TGCGCCAGCAGCTGGACAGGTTCAGCAGATACGCAGTATTTT; cdr3_aa: CASSWTGSADTQYF
clone_size: .; d_call: .; v_call: TRBV20-1; j_call: TRBJ1-5; cdr3_nt: TGCAGTGCTAGTCTTTTAGTGGGTCCCACCAATCAGCCCCAGCATTTT; cdr3_aa: CSASLLVGPTNQPQHF
clone_size: .; d_call: .; v_call: TRBV20-1; j_call: TRBJ1-1; cdr3_nt: TGCAGTGCTGAACAGGGAACGAACACTGAAGCTTTCTTT; cdr3_aa: CSAEQGTNTEAFF
clone_size: .; d_call: TRBD2; v_call: TRBV4-1; j_call: TRBJ2-5; cdr3_nt: TGCGCCAGCAGCCAAGACGCTAGCGGGGGTTTTGAGACCCAGTACTTC; cdr3_aa: CASSQDASGGFETQYF
clone_size: .; d_call: TRBD1; v_call: TRBV20-1; j_call: TRBJ1-4; cdr3_nt: TGCAGTGCTAGACTAACAGGGGGCCTTGATGAAAAACTGTTTTTT; cdr3_aa: CSARLTGGLDEKLFF
clone_size: .; d_call: .; v_call: TRBV12-3/TRBV12-4; j_call: TRBJ2-1; cdr3_nt: TGTGCCAGCAGTTTGGGCCAGGGCTCCTACAATGAGCAGTTCTTC; cdr3_aa: CASSLGQGSYNEQFF
clone_size: .; d_call: .; v_call: TRBV7-9; j_call: TRBJ2-2; cdr3_nt: TGTGCCAGCAGCTTAGCTCGGGACACCGGGGAGCTGTTTTTT; cdr3_aa: CASSLARDTGELFF
clone_size: .; d_call: TRBD1; v_call: TRBV9; j_call: TRBJ1-5; cdr3_nt: TGTGCCAGCAGCCCCTGGGACAGCCCTAATCAGCCCCAGCATTTT; cdr3_aa: CASSPWDSPNQPQHF
clone_size: .; d_call: TRBD2; v_call: TRBV6-2/TRBV6-3; j_call: TRBJ2-3; cdr3_nt: TGTGCCAGCAGTGGGGGGGAGCGGGGGCCAGAGGTAGATACGCAGTATTTT; cdr3_aa: CASSGGERGPEVDTQYF
clone_size: .; d_call: .; v_call: TRBV7-2; j_call: TRBJ2-5; cdr3_nt: TGTGCCAGCAGCTCACAGGGAGAGCAAGAGACCCAGTACTTC; cdr3_aa: CASSSQGEQETQYF
clone_size: .; d_call: .; v_call: TRBV7-8; j_call: TRBJ2-5; cdr3_nt: TGTGCCAGCAGCGCTATGGTGGTTTCCGAACAAGAGACCCAGTACTTC; cdr3_aa: CASSAMVVSEQETQYF
clone_size: .; d_call: .; v_call: TRBV6-6; j_call: TRBJ2-1; cdr3_nt: TGTGCCAGCAGCGGAGTGGGGTTCTCCTACAATGAGCAGTTCTTC; cdr3_aa: CASSGVGFSYNEQFF
clone_size: once; d_call: .; v_call: TRBV4-3; j_call: TRBJ2-1; cdr3_nt: TGCGCCAGCAGCGGGCTGAGCTCCAATGAGCAGTTCTTC; cdr3_aa: CASSGLSSNEQFF
clone_size: .; d_call: .; v_call: TRBV30; j_call: TRBJ1-5; cdr3_nt: TGTGCCTGGAGTGCTTATAATCAGCCCCAGCATTTT; cdr3_aa: CAWSAYNQPQHF
clone_size: .; d_call: TRBD1; v_call: TRBV4-2; j_call: TRBJ1-1; cdr3_nt: TGTGCCAGCAGCCAAGATGGGACAGGGAGGGAGACTGAAGCTTTCTTT; cdr3_aa: CASSQDGTGRETEAFF
clone_size: once; d_call: .; v_call: TRBV4-3; j_call: TRBJ2-1; cdr3_nt: TGCGCCAGCAGCCAAGGACAGTACAATGAGCAGTTCTTC; cdr3_aa: CASSQGQYNEQFF
clone_size: .; d_call: .; v_call: TRBV20-1; j_call: TRBJ2-1; cdr3_nt: TGCAGTGCTAGTGATAATGAGCAGTTCTTC; cdr3_aa: CSASDNEQFF
clone_size: once; d_call: .; v_call: TRBV5-8; j_call: TRBJ2-6; cdr3_nt: TGTGCCAGCAGCTTGGCCGGGCAGTTCTCTGGGGCCAACGTCCTGACTTTC; cdr3_aa: CASSLAGQFSGANVLTF
clone_size: few; d_call: TRBD1; v_call: TRBV27; j_call: TRBJ1-1; cdr3_nt: TGTGCCAGCAGTTCAGGGGGTGTGACTGAAGCTTTCTTT; cdr3_aa: CASSSGGVTEAFF